The present entry profiles one TCR beta chain with its context. Its cognate antigen is unknown. Germline loops: CDR1 MDHEN, CDR2 SYDVKM. The V end was cut by 2 bases, the J end by 5 bases, with 12 bases between. The CDR3 has 14 amino acids. Authors' methods: ImmunoSEQ output held junction-only sequences without quality scores, so filtering differed. Libraries were prepared by immunoSEQ multiplex PCR; TCRdb keeps only in-frame clonotypes and omits some of them. The V and J calls and clone size were taken over from that table, and D and trimming were inferred from the DNA. In the table there are about 1.9 million clones, just under 95% of which are singletons. The data derive from a study of shared clonotypes between healthy human individuals. CD8 cells regarded as naive lacked CD45RO, were positively chosen for CCR7, and omitted terminally differentiated effector memory CD45RA+ cells. Study-level points and caveats: Though the depth was large, rarefaction showed that sorted-subset sequencing was incomplete.

Specimen: naive CD8+ T cells from PBMCs. This TCR came from a young man in good health. Some clones in this sample may be carry-over from other donors' samples. The genes are TRBV28 and TRBJ2-5; TRBD2 might be the D (5 bases). The DNA for the CDR3 is TGTGCCAGCAGTTTAATACCCACGGGGGAGACCCAGTACTTC. As protein: CASSLIPTGETQYF. The full variable domain, completed using reference TRBV28 and TRBJ2-5, is DVKVTQSSRYLVKRTGEKVFLECVQDMDHENMFWYRQDPGLGLRLIYFSYDVKMKEKGDIPEGYSVSREKKERFSLILESASTNQTSMYLCASSLIPTGETQYFGPGTRLLVL.